This T cell receptor (beta chain) was retrieved from a study of T cell responses to AZD1222 COVID-19 vaccine. Study overall: Second-dose intervals of approximately 4 or approximately 12 weeks were pooled.

The CDR3 covers 15 residues. Per the germline V gene, CDR1 is SGHRS and CDR2 is YFSETQ. The germline V and J ends were trimmed by 0 bases and 6 bases, with 14 bases remaining between them. TCRdb keeps only in-frame clones here, not all; method: immunoSEQ multiplex PCR. The sample records 100,000 to 150,000 clones, around 89% being singletons. This TCR was recovered from an adult in good health. V gene TRBV5-1 combines with J gene TRBJ2-3; D perhaps matches TRBD1 (5 bases). The sample consisted of peripheral blood, taken on day 0 of AZD1222 vaccination. CDR3: CASSLDWAGRDTQYF. DNA of the CDR3: TGCGCCAGCAGCTTGGATTGGGCAGGGCGTGATACGCAGTATTTT.